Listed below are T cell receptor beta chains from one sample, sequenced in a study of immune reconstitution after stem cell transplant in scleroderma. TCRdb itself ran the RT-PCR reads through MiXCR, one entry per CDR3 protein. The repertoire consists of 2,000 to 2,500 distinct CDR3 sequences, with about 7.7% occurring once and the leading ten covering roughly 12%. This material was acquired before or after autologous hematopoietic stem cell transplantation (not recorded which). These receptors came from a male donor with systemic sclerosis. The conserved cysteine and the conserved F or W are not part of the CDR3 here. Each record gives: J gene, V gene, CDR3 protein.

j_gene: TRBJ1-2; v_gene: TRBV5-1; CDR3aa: ASRVYLGSQVGYT
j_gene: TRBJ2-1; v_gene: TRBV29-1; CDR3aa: SVEGVRHHEQF
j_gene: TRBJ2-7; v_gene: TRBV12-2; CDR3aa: ASRLPGTGSSYEQY
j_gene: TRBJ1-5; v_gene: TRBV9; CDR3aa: ASSVTGGNQPQH
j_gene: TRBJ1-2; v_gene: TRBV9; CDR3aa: ASSSRDSDYGYT
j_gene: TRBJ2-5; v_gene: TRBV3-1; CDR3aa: ASSQGEWETQY
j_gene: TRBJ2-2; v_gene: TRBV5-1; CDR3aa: ASWRAGELF
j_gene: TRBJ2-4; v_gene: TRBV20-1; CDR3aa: SARAPGLDIQY
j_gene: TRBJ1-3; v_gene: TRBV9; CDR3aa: ASSLAGSGNTIY
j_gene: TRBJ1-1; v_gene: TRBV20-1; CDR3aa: SARESGRGAQLNTEAF
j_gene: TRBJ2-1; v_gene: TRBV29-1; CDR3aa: SVYLAGGRNEQF
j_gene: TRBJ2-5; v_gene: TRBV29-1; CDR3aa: SGSLAGDQETQY
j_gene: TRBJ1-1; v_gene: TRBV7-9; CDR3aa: ASSSRGKGHSYTMNTEAF
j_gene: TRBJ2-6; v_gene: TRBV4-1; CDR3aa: ASSQDGGPGANVLT
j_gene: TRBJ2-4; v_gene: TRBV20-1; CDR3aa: SARNGGLAKNIQY
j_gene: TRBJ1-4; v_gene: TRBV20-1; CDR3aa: SASKGGQPNEKLF
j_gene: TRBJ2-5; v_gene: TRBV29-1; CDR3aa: SVTGTVGVETQY
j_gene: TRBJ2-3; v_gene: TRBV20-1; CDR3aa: SAEVGGPGTDTQY
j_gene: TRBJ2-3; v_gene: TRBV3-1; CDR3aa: ASSQEGSGGRQY
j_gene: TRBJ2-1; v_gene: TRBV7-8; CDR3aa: ASSVGSGPNPNNEQF
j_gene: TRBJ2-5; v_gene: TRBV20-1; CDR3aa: SADYSSAQETQY
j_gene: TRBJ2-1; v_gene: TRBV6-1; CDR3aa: ASSEQESYNEQF
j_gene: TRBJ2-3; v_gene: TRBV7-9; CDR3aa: ASSLLKSVGDTQY
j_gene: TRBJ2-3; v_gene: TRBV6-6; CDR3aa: ASRGTVIFPDTQY
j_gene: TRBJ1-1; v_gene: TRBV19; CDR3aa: ASSIDGNTEAF
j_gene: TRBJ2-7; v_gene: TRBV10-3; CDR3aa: AIRGDRYEQY
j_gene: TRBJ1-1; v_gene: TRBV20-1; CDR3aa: SAPARGGNTEAF
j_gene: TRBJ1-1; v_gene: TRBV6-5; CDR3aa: ASSYSSSAPGVSNTEAF
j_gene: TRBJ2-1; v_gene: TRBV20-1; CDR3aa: SASGGTYNEQF
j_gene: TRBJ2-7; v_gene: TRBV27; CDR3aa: ASFTSSYEQY
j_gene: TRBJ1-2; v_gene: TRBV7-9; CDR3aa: ASSLVEVGT
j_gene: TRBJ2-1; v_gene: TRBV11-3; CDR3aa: ASSRRAGDSYNEQF
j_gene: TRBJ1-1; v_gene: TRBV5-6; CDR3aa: ASSLPRGTTEAF
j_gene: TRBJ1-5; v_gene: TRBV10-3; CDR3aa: AISEDMGQPQH
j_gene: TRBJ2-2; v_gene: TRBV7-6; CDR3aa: ASTPYADTGELF
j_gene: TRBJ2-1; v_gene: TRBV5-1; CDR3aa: ASSFPLAGSLNSSYNEQF
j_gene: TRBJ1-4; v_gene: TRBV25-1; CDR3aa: ASSEPRGGANEKLF
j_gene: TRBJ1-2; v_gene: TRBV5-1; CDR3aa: ASSLAGSSKGYT
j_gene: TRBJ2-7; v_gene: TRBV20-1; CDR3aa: SAGWTGLYGQY
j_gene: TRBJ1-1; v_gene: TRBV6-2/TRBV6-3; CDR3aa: ASSYGPGTEAF
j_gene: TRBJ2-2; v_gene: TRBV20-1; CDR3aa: SARSGNSIIAGELF
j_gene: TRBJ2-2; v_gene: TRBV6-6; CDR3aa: ASNTLAARELF
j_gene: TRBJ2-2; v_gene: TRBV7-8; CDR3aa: ASRVEGLRTGELF
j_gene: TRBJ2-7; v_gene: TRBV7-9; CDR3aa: ASSPTTGGADYEQY
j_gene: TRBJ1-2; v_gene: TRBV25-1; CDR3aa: ASSAGYGYT
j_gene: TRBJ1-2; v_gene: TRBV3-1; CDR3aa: ASSHGAGYGYT
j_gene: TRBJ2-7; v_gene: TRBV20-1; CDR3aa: SARDQPSSSYEQY
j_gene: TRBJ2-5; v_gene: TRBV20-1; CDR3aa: SARDRPEQETQY